These 20 T cell receptor beta chains were all obtained from the same sample, sequenced in a study of T cell responses to AZD1222 COVID-19 vaccine. This table comes from immunoSEQ multiplex PCR, and its TCRdb copy is limited to in-frame clones, with some not included. The data show more than 35,000 clones, approximately 86% seen once. The sequencing here drew on peripheral blood, taken on day 0 of AZD1222 vaccination. The receptor source for this set is an adult in good health.

The rearrangement uses TRBV21-1 and TRBJ2-7; the D call of TRBD2 is as the table states it, not checked on the DNA. TRBV21-1 is shown as a pseudogene. The CDR3 is 15 amino acids. CDR3 in DNA: TGTGCCAGCAGCAAAGAGGGCGGGAGGGCCGTCGAGCAGTACTTC. Amino acid sequence: CASSKEGGRAVEQYF.

The rearrangement joins TRBV12-3 or TRBV12-4 to TRBJ2-2, with 7 positions matching TRBD1. V lost 6 bases, J lost 6 bases, and 1 base stayed unmatched. The CDR3 contains 12 residues. The CDR3 nucleotides are TGTGCCAGCAGGACAGGGCCCGGGGAGCTGTTTTTT. Amino acid sequence: CASRTGPGELFF.

This chain connects TRBV27 to TRBJ1-2; a possible D gene is TRBD1 (5 bases). V lost 2 bases, J lost 2 bases, and 9 bases lay in between. The germline CDR1 and CDR2 sequences are MNHEY and SMNVEV (reference sequence). The length of the CDR3 is 14 residues. The CDR3 nucleotides are TGTGCCAGCAGTTTAGGACATGAGAACTATGGCTACACCTTC. It translates to CASSLGHENYGYTF.

CDR3 DNA sequence: TGTGCCAGCAGCAAAGGCGGAGACTGGGCTCAAGAGACCCAGTACTTC. It translates to CASSKGGDWAQETQYF. The genes are TRBV21-1 and TRBJ2-5. TRBV21-1 is labeled a pseudogene. The CDR3 covers 16 residues.

The genes are TRBV2 and TRBJ2-1; 11 nucleotides agree with TRBD1. There are 15 residues in the CDR3. Germline CDR1 is SNHLY and CDR2 is FYNNEI. The V gene end was trimmed by 6 bases and the J gene end by 9 bases; junction bases not matched to a gene: 10. CDR3: CASSPLGQGAGEQFF. The CDR3, as DNA: TGTGCCAGCAGCCCCCTCGGACAGGGGGCTGGTGAGCAGTTCTTC.

V is TRBV19 and J is TRBJ1-3; D not resolved. This CDR3 is 13 amino acids long. With 9 bases removed from V and 0 bases from J, the gap between germline ends came to 9 bases. Per germline, CDR1 LNHDA and CDR2 SQIVND (reference sequence). Written as DNA, the CDR3 is TGTGCCAGCACAGCGTACTCTGGAAACACCATATATTTT. It translates to CASTAYSGNTIYF.

The sample holds a few counts of this clone. The gene calls are TRBV2 and TRBJ1-5, with D perhaps TRBD1 (6 bases). The CDR3 sequence is 15 residues long. The V gene's germline CDR1 is SNHLY and CDR2 FYNNEI. The V and J ends lost 2 bases and 4 bases respectively, with 12 bases between them. The CDR3 DNA sequence: TGTGCCAGCAGTGAATCGGGGGCATGGAATCAGCCCCAGCATTTT. Its protein product is CASSESGAWNQPQHF.

The chain joins TRBV30 to TRBJ1-2, with a weak D call TRBD1 (6 bases). V was cut by 2 bases and J by 1 base, with 11 bases left in between. This CDR3 spans 14 amino acids. Germline V gives CDR1 GTSNPN, CDR2 SVGIG (reference sequence). The CDR3 spells CAWSRRRGNYGYTF. The CDR3 nucleotides are TGTGCCTGGAGTAGGCGCAGGGGTAACTATGGCTACACCTTC.

The chain links TRBV4-2 to TRBJ2-1, with 7 positions matching TRBD2. The germline CDR1 and CDR2 sequences are LGHNA and YNFKEQ. The ends lost 2 bases at V and 5 bases at J; junction bases unmatched: 6. This CDR3 has 15 residues. The CDR3 loop reads CASSQKTSLNNEQFF. In nucleotides, the CDR3 is TGTGCCAGCAGCCAAAAGACTAGCCTGAACAATGAGCAGTTCTTC.

This clone was seen a few times. The V gene is TRBV2, the J gene TRBJ1-1; TRBD1 aligns across 9 bases. The ends lost 8 bases at V and 7 bases at J; junction bases unmatched: 5. Germline CDR1 and CDR2: SNHLY and FYNNEI. The CDR3 totals 12 residues. The CDR3 region is CASGDRELEAFF. CDR3 nucleotides: TGTGCCAGCGGGGACAGGGAACTTGAAGCTTTCTTT.

The chain couples TRBV10-1 to TRBJ2-3, with 9 positions matching TRBD2. The V gene's germline CDR1 is WNHNN and CDR2 SYGVQD (reference sequence). V dropped 1 base and J dropped 4; count of bases not matched to a gene: 6. This CDR3 has 16 residues. The CDR3 sequence: CASSEYGSGSPDTQYF. CDR3 nucleotides: TGCGCCAGCAGTGAGTATGGTAGCGGGAGCCCAGATACGCAGTATTTT.

The V call is TRBV4-1, the J call TRBJ1-1; 7 bases are a match to TRBD1. The CDR3 is made up of 15 amino acids. Germline-derived CDR1 and CDR2 are MGHRA and YSYEKL. V was pared by 1 base and J by 7 bases, with 9 bases of the junction left unmatched. The CDR3 is CASSQGDRDVFEAFF. Written as DNA, the CDR3 is TGCGCCAGCAGCCAAGGTGACAGGGACGTCTTTGAAGCTTTCTTT.

The gene calls are TRBV11-2 and TRBJ2-6; D may correspond to TRBD1 or TRBD2 (5 bases each). Trimming pared 6 bases from V and 0 bases from J, leaving 9 bases between. Germline lookup yields CDR1 SGHAT and CDR2 FQNNGV. CDR3 length: 15 residues. The CDR3 sequence: CASSKGSSGANVLTF. CDR3 in DNA: TGTGCCAGCAGTAAGGGGAGCTCTGGGGCCAACGTCCTGACTTTC.

This clone showed up just a few times. The rearrangement uses TRBV18 and TRBJ1-3, with 7 bases aligning to TRBD1. The length of the CDR3 is 16 residues. Trimming cost V 6 bases and J 0 bases; bases outside gene matches: 8. From germline, CDR1 is KGHSH and CDR2 LQKENI. CDR3 loop: CASSSQGESSGNTIYF. DNA for the CDR3: TGTGCCAGCTCTTCCCAGGGGGAGAGCTCTGGAAACACCATATATTTT.

The chain has TRBV14 and TRBJ2-5; 7 positions match TRBD1. The CDR3 is 16 amino acids. CDR1 is SGHDN, CDR2 FVKESK, per germline. V lost 0 bases to trimming and J lost 2 bases; unmatched junction nucleotides: 6. The CDR3: CASSQDRGTAQETQYF. The CDR3 DNA is TGTGCCAGCAGCCAAGATAGGGGGACAGCACAAGAGACCCAGTACTTC. The variable domain in full, with the rest retrieved from reference TRBV14 and TRBJ2-5, is EAGVTQFPSHSVIEKGQTVTLRCDPISGHDNLYWYRRVMGKEIKFLLHFVKESKQDESGMPNNRFLAERTGGTYSTLKVQPAELEDSGVYFCASSQDRGTAQETQYFGPGTRLLVL.

The chain carries TRBV5-4 and TRBJ2-7; D is undetermined. The CDR3 consists of 13 residues. Trimming took off 4 bases at V and 1 base at J, with 9 bases between the two ends. The V gene's germline CDR1 is SGHNT and CDR2 YYREEE (reference sequence). The CDR3 here is CASSADPSYEQYF. The CDR3 nucleotides read TGTGCCAGCAGCGCTGACCCTTCCTACGAGCAGTACTTC.

This chain uses TRBV2 with TRBJ2-7; unclear D gene. The germline V gene encodes CDR1 SNHLY and CDR2 FYNNEI. The CDR3 totals 13 residues. Trimming took 3 bases from V and 2 from J, leaving 8 bases between them. The CDR3: CASSDRFTYEQYF. The CDR3 DNA reads as TGTGCCAGCAGTGATCGGTTTACCTACGAGCAGTACTTC.

This chain links TRBV30 with TRBJ1-2; perhaps TRBD1 as D (5 bases). The germline V and J ends were trimmed by 5 bases and 3 bases, with 16 bases remaining between them. This CDR3 spans 14 amino acids. Germline V gives CDR1 GTSNPN, CDR2 SVGIG (reference sequence). The CDR3 spells CAWRLVGADYGYTF. The CDR3 coding sequence is TGTGCCTGGCGTTTGGTAGGGGCGGACTATGGCTACACCTTC. Variable domain in full (rest from reference TRBV30 and TRBJ1-2): SQTIHQWPATLVQPVGSPLSLECTVEGTSNPNLYWYRQAAGRGLQLLFYSVGIGQISSEVPQNLSASRPQDRQFILSSKKLLLSDSGFYLCAWRLVGADYGYTFGSGTRLTVV.

This sequence joins TRBV19 and TRBJ1-1, with 8 bases identical to TRBD1. V lost 10 bases, J lost 0 bases, and 10 bases stayed unmatched. The CDR3 sequence is 15 residues long. Germline values: CDR1 LNHDA, CDR2 SQIVND (reference sequence). CDR3 DNA: TGTGCCACCAAACTTAGGACAGGGATGAACACTGAAGCTTTCTTT. It yields the protein CATKLRTGMNTEAFF.

There are a few counts of this clone. The gene calls are TRBV5-1 and TRBJ2-7; D possibly matches TRBD1 or TRBD2 (5 bases each). Germline CDR1 reads SGHRS; CDR2 reads YFSETQ. The CDR3 sequence is 16 residues long. Trimming took 2 bases from V and 7 from J, leaving 22 bases between them. The CDR3 bases are TGCGCCAGCAGCTTAACATGGGGACGAATCCCGCGGGAGCAGTACTTC. This encodes CASSLTWGRIPREQYF.